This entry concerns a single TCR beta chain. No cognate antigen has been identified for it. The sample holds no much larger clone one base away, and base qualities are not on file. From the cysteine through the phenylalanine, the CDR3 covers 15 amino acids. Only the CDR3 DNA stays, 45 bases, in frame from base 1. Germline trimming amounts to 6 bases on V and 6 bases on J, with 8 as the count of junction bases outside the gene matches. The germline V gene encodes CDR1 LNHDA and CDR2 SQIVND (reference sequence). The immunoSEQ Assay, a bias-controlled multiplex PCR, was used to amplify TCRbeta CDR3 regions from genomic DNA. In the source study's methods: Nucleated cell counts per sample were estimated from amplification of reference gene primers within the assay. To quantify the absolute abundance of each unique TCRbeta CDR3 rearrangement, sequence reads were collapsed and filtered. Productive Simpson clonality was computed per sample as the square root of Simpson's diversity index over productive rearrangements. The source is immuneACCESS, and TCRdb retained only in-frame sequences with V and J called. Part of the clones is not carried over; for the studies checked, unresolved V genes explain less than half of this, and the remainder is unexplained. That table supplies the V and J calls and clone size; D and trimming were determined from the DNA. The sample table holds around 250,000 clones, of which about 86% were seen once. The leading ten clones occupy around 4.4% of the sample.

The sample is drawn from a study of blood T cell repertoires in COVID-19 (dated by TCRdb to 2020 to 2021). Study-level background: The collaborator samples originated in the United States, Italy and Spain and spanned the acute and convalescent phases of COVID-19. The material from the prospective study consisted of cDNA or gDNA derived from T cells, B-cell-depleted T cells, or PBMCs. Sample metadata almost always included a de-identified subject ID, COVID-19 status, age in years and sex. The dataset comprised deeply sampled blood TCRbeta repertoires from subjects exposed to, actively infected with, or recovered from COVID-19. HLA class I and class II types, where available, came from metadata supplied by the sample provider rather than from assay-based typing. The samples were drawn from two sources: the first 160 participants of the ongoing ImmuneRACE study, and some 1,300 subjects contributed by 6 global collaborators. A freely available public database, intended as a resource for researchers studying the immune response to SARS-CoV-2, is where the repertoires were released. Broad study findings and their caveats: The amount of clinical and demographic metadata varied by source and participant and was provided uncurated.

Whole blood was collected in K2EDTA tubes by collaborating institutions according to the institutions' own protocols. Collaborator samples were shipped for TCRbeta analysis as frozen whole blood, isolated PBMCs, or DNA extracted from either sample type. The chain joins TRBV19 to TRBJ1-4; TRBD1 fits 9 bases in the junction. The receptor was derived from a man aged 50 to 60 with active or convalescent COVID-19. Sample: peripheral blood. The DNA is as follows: TGTGCCAGTAGACTACAGGGGGCGGAGGATGAAAAACTGTTTTTT. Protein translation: CASRLQGAEDEKLFF. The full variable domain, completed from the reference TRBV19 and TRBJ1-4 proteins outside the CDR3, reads DGGITQSPKYLFRKEGQNVTLSCEQNLNHDAMYWYRQDPGQGLRLIYYSQIVNDFQKGDIAEGYSVSREKKESFPLTVTSAQKNPTAFYLCASRLQGAEDEKLFFGSGTQLSVL.